The next 8 T cell receptor beta chains were all read from a single sample in a study of blood T cell repertoires in COVID-19. Repertoires were generated with immunoSEQ multiplex PCR, while TCRdb's copy carries only in-frame clones and drops some. The table lists about 110,000 clones, roughly 79% of them singletons, with approximately 9% in the top ten. Sequencing was done on a sample of peripheral blood. These receptor sequences come from a woman aged 65 to 85 with acute or convalescent COVID-19.

The rearrangement links TRBV7-3 to TRBJ2-1, with D possibly being TRBD2 (6 bases). Germline V gives CDR1 SGHTA, CDR2 FQGTGA. The CDR3 totals 17 residues. The germline V and J ends were trimmed by 2 bases and 0 bases, with 14 bases remaining between them. The CDR3 nucleotides are TGTGCCAGCAGCTTAGACGGGAGCCCCTTCTCCTACAATGAGCAGTTCTTC. Translation gives CASSLDGSPFSYNEQFF.

The chain joins TRBV12-3 or TRBV12-4 to TRBJ2-1; the D gene is possibly TRBD2 (6 bases). Trimming took 5 bases from V and 8 from J, leaving 10 bases between them. The CDR3 is 12 residues long. The chain's CDR3 is CASSLEGDEQFF. The DNA of the CDR3 is TGTGCCAGCAGTCTGGAGGGTGATGAGCAGTTCTTC.

The chain couples TRBV10-3 to TRBJ2-1; 10 bases align to TRBD2. Losses at the gene ends were 2 bases for V and 7 bases for J; bases not matched to a gene: 8. Germline CDR1 and CDR2: ENHRY and SYGVKD. CDR3 length: 16 residues. This CDR3 is CAISEMASGGRNEQFF. The CDR3 bases are TGTGCCATCAGTGAGATGGCTAGCGGGGGAAGGAATGAGCAGTTCTTC.

CDR3 DNA sequence: TGTGCCTGGAGTGTTGGGGCGAGCTATGGCTACACCTTC. Protein sequence: CAWSVGASYGYTF. V and J are TRBV30 and TRBJ1-2; perhaps TRBD1 as D (5 bases). V lost 0 bases, J lost 4 bases, and 9 bases lay in between. The CDR3 runs 13 residues. Germline V lookup: CDR1 GTSNPN, CDR2 SVGIG (reference sequence). Using reference TRBV30 and TRBJ1-2 for the parts outside the CDR3, the full variable domain is SQTIHQWPATLVQPVGSPLSLECTVEGTSNPNLYWYRQAAGRGLQLLFYSVGIGQISSEVPQNLSASRPQDRQFILSSKKLLLSDSGFYLCAWSVGASYGYTFGSGTRLTVV.

In regard to this clone: Germline is not matched at one junction end, which may reflect a read error. The V gene is TRBV7-9, the J gene TRBJ1-4; D unresolved. Germline values: CDR1 SEHNR, CDR2 FQNEAQ (reference sequence). The CDR3 consists of 11 residues. In DNA form, the CDR3 reads TGTGCCAGCAGCTTAGGAGCGGCTCAAGTTTTT. Protein sequence: CASSLGAAQVF.

The chain uses TRBV30 and TRBJ1-4, with a tentative D call TRBD1 (6 bases). V lost 7 bases, J lost 7 bases, and 16 bases lay in between. Per germline, CDR1 GTSNPN and CDR2 SVGIG (reference sequence). CDR3 length: 13 amino acids. CDR3 in DNA: TGTGCCTCCCTTAGGGGGATAGGTGAAAAACTGTTTTTT. This sequence encodes CASLRGIGEKLFF.

The rearrangement links TRBV28 to TRBJ1-1; 11 bases map to TRBD1. Germline CDR1 MDHEN, CDR2 SYDVKM. Trimming at V came to 7 bases and at J to 6 bases, leaving 13 bases not matched to a gene. The length of the CDR3 is 16 residues. CDR3 loop: CASTTSPGQGVSEAFF. CDR3 DNA sequence: TGTGCCAGCACAACTTCGCCGGGACAGGGGGTCTCTGAAGCTTTCTTT.

The CDR3 protein is CASSLEGPGGVNEKLFF. CDR3 sequence (DNA): TGTGCCAGCAGCTTAGAAGGTCCAGGGGGCGTTAATGAAAAACTGTTTTTT. The chain is built from TRBV7-8 and TRBJ1-4; TRBD1 agrees at 8 bases. CDR1 SGHVS and CDR2 FQNEAQ come from the germline V gene. V dropped 1 base and J dropped 4; count of bases not matched to a gene: 8. This CDR3 region has 17 residues.